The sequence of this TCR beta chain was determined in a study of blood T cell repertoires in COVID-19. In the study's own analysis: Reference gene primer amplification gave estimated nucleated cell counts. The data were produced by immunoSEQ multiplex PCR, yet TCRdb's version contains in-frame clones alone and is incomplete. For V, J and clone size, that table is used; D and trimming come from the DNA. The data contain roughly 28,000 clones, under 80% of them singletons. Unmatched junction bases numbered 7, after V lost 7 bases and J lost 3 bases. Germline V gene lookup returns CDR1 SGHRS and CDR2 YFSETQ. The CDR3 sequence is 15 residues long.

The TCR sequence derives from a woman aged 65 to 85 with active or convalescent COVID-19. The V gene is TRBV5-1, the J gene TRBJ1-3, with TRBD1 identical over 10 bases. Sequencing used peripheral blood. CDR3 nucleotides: TGCGCCAGCGGGACAGGGGCCGCTGTTGGAAACACCATATATTTT. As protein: CASGTGAAVGNTIYF.